This T cell receptor beta chain is from a study of T cells after posttransplantation cyclophosphamide. The CDR3 contains 14 residues. Germline CDR1 SGHNT, CDR2 YYREEE (reference sequence). Trimming took off 0 bases at V and 2 bases at J, with 8 bases between the two ends. Assay used: immunoSEQ multiplex PCR; TCRdb lists only in-frame clones, some missing. The repertoire includes 15,000 to 20,000 clones, over 75% of them detected once, and about 3.3% sits in the top ten. Sampled 1 year posttransplant, controls received myeloablative marrow transplants, methotrexate and a calcineurin inhibitor. Sample: PBMCs, taken after an allogeneic stem cell transplant with a calcineurin inhibitor and methotrexate. This TCR came from a male patient aged 45-60 years who received an allogeneic stem cell transplant from an unrelated donor, was CMV-positive, and had chronic GVHD only. Certain T cells may be donor cells from the graft. V is TRBV5-4 and J is TRBJ1-1; tentatively, D is TRBD1 (6 bases). The chain's CDR3 is CASSLAGTNTEAFF. The CDR3 DNA sequence: TGTGCCAGCAGCTTGGCCGGGACAAACACTGAAGCTTTCTTT.